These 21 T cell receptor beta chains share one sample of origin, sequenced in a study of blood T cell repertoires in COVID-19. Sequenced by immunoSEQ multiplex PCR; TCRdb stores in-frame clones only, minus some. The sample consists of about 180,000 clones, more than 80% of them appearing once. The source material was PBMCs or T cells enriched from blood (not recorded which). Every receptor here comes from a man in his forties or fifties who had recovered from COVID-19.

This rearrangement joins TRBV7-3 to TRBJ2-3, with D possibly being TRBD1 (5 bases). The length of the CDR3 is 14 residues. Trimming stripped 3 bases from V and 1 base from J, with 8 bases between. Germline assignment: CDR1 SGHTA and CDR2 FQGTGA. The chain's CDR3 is CASSLQTGTDTQYF. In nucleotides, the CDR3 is TGTGCCAGCAGCTTGCAGACAGGCACAGATACGCAGTATTTT.

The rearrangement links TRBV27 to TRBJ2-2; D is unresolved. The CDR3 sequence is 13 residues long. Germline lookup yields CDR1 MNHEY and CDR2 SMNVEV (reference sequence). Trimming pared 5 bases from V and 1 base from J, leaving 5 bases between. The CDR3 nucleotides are TGTGCCAGCAGTCTAGAGAACACCGGGGAGCTGTTTTTT. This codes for CASSLENTGELFF.

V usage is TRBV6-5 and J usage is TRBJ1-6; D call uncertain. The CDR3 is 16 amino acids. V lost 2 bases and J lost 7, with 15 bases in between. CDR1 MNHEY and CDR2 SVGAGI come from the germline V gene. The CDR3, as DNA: TGTGCCAGCAGTTACGACGGGAGGCCAGAAAATTCACCCCTCCACTTT. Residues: CASSYDGRPENSPLHF.

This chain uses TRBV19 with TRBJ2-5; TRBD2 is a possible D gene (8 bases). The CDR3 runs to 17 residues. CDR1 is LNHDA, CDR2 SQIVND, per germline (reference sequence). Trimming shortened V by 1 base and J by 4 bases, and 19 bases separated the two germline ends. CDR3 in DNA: TGTGCCAGTAGTATAGCACTAGCGGCAAAGGGGGCAGAGACCCAGTACTTC. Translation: CASSIALAAKGAETQYF.

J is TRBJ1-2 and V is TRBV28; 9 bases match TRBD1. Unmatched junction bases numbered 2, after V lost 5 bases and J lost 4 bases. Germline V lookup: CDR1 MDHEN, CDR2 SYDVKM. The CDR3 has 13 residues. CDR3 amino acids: CASSPGQGYGYTF. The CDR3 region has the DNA TGTGCCAGCAGTCCGGGACAGGGCTATGGCTACACCTTC.

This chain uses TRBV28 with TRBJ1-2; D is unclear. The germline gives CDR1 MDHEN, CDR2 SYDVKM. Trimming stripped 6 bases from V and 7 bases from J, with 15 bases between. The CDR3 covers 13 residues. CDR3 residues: CASRAGWGGGYTF. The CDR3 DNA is TGTGCCAGCAGGGCCGGTTGGGGAGGTGGCTACACCTTC.

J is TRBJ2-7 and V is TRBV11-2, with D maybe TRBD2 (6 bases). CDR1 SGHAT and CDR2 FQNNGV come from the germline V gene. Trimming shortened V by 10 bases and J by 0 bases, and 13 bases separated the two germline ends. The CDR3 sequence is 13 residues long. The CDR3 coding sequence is TGTGCCACCGGGAGCACCTCCTCCTACGAGCAGTACTTC. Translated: CATGSTSSYEQYF. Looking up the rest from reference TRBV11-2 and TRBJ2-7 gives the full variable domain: EAGVAQSPRYKIIEKRQSVAFWCNPISGHATLYWYQQILGQGPKLLIQFQNNGVVDDSQLPKDRFSAERLKGVDSTLKIQPAKLEDSAVYLCATGSTSSYEQYFGPGTRLTVT.

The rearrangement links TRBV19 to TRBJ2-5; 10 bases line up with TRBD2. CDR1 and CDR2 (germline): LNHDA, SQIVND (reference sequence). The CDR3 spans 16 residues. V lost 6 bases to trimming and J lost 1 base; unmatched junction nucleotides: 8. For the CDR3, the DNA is TGTGCCAGTAGCTCCCTCCGGACTAGCGGCCAAGAGACCCAGTACTTC. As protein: CASSSLRTSGQETQYF.

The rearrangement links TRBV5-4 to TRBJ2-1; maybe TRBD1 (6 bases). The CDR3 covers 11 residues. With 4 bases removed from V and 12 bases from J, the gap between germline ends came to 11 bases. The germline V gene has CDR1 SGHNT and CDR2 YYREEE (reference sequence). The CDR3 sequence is CASSLAGVQFF. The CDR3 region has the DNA TGTGCCAGCAGCCTGGCAGGGGTGCAGTTCTTC.

CDR3 sequence: CASGSGRGQETQYF. The CDR3 nucleotides are TGTGCCAGCGGTAGCGGGAGAGGCCAAGAGACCCAGTACTTC. This chain uses TRBV7-9 with TRBJ2-5; TRBD2 aligns across 9 bases. V lost 8 bases and J lost 1; bases outside the gene matches: 5. Germline CDR1 SEHNR, CDR2 FQNEAQ (reference sequence). The CDR3 sequence is 14 residues long.

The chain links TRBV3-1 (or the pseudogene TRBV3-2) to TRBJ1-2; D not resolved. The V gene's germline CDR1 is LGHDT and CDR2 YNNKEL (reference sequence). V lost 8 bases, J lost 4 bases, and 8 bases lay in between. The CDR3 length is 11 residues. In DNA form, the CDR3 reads TGTGCCAGCCGAGGAATCTATGGCTACACCTTC. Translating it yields CASRGIYGYTF.

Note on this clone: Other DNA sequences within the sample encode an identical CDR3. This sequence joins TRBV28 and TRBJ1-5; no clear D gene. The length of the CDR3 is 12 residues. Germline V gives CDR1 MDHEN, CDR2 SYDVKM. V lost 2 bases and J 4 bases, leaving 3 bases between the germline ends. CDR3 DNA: TGTGCCAGCAGTTTACTTAATCAGCCCCAGCATTTT. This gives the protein CASSLLNQPQHF.

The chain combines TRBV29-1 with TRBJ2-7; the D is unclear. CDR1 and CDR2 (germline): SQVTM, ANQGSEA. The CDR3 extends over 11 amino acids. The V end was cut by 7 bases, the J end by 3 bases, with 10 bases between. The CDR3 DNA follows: TGCAGCGGTCGACAAAACTACGAGCAGTACTTC. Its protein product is CSGRQNYEQYF.

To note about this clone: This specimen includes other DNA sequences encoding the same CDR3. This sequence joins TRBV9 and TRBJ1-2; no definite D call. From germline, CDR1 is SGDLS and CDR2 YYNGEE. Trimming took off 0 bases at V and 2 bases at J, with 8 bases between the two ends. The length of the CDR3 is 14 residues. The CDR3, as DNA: TGTGCCAGCAGCGTAGATGGCGGAAACTATGGCTACACCTTC. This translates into CASSVDGGNYGYTF.

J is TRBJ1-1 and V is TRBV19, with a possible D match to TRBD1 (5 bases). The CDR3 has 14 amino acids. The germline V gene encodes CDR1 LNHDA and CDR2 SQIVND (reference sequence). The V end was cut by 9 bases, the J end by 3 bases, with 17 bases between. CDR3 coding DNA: TGTGCCAGCAGGGAGCGGGGATTGGACACTGAAGCTTTCTTT. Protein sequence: CASRERGLDTEAFF.

CDR3: CASSYSAAMNTEAFF. In DNA form, the CDR3 reads TGTGCCAGCAGTTACTCGGCGGCGATGAACACTGAAGCTTTCTTT. This chain joins TRBV6-5 and TRBJ1-1; D not resolved. In germline, CDR1 is MNHEY, CDR2 SVGAGI. V lost 0 bases and J lost 0, with 8 bases in between. The CDR3 loop spans 15 amino acids.

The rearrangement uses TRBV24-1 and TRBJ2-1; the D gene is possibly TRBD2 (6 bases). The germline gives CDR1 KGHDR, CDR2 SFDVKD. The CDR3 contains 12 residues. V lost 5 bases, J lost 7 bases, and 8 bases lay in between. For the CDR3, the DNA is TGTGCCACCAGTGTCCGGGGGAATGAGCAGTTCTTC. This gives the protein CATSVRGNEQFF.

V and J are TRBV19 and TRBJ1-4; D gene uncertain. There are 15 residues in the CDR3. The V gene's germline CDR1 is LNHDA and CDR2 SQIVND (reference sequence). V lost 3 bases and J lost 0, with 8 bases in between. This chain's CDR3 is CASSMRGTTNEKLFF. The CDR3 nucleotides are TGTGCCAGTAGTATGAGAGGCACAACTAATGAAAAACTGTTTTTT.

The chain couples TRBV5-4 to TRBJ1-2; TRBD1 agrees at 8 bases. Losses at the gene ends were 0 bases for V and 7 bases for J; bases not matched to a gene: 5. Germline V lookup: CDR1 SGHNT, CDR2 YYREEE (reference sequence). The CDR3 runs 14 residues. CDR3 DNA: TGTGCCAGCAGCTTGGAACAGGGGGGAGGTGGCTACACCTTC. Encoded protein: CASSLEQGGGGYTF.

Here the CDR3 reads CASTDLAPYEQYF. The CDR3 nucleotides are TGTGCCAGCACCGATCTAGCCCCCTACGAGCAGTACTTC. The chain recombines TRBV7-9 with TRBJ2-7; possible D gene TRBD2, 5 bases. Germline CDR1 reads SEHNR; CDR2 reads FQNEAQ (reference sequence). The CDR3 has 13 residues. The V and J ends lost 7 bases and 2 bases respectively, with 12 bases between them.

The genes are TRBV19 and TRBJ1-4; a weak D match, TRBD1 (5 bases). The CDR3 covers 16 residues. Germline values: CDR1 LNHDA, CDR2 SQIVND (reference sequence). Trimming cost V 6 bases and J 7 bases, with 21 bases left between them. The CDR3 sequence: CASSEAREGWGEKLFF. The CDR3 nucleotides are TGTGCCAGTAGCGAAGCCAGGGAAGGGTGGGGTGAAAAACTGTTTTTT.